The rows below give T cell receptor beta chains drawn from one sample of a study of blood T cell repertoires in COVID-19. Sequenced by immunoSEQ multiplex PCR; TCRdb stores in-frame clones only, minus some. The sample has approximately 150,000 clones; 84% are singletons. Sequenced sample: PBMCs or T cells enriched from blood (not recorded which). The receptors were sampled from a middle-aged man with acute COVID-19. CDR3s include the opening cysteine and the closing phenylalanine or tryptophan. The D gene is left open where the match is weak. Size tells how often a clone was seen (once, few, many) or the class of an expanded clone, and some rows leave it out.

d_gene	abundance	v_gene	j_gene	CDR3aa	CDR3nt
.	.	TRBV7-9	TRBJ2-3	CASSLTGPLTSTDTQYF	TGTGCCAGCAGCTTAACAGGGCCCTTAACTAGCACAGATACGCAGTATTTT
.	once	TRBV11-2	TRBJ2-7	CASSLGVQGYEQYF	TGTGCCAGCAGCTTAGGGGTCCAGGGGTACGAGCAGTACTTC
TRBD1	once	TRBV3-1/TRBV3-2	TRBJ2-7	CASSPGTVSYEQYF	TGTGCCAGCAGCCCCGGGACAGTTTCCTACGAGCAGTACTTC
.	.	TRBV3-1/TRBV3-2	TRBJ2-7	CASSQGADNEQYF	TGTGCCAGCAGCCAGGGGGCTGACAACGAGCAGTACTTC
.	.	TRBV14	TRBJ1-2	CASSQDFRQGGYGYTF	TGTGCCAGCAGCCAAGATTTCAGGCAGGGTGGCTATGGCTACACCTTC
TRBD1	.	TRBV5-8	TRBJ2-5	CASSWGQRETQYF	TGTGCCAGCAGCTGGGGACAGAGGGAGACCCAGTACTTC
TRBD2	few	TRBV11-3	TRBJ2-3	CASSSSGGTDTQYF	TGTGCCAGCAGCTCCAGCGGGGGGACAGATACGCAGTATTTT
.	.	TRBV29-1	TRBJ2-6	CSVPSPGQLSGANVLTF	TGCAGCGTTCCGTCCCCCGGACAGCTTTCTGGGGCCAACGTCCTGACTTTC
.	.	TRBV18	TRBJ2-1	CASSPSSANNEQFF	TGTGCCAGCTCACCATCGTCCGCGAACAATGAGCAGTTCTTC
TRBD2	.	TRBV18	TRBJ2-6	CASSSTSGSSGANVLTF	TGTGCCAGCTCCTCGACTAGCGGGAGCTCTGGGGCCAACGTCCTGACTTTC
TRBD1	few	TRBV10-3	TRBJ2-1	CAAAPQGNEGYNEQFF	TGTGCCGCCGCTCCACAGGGGAATGAGGGCTACAATGAGCAGTTCTTC
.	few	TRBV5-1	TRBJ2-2	CASSLAFGDTGELFF	TGCGCCAGCAGCTTGGCCTTCGGGGACACCGGGGAGCTGTTTTTT
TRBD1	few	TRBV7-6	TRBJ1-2	CASSASGTGNYGYTF	TGTGCCAGCAGCGCGTCCGGGACAGGGAACTATGGCTACACCTTC
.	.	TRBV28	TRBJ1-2	CASSPTVTYGYTF	TGTGCCAGCAGCCCAACAGTAACCTATGGCTACACCTTC
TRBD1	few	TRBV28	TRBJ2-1	CASSPGQGTNEQFF	TGTGCCAGCAGTCCGGGACAGGGGACGAATGAGCAGTTCTTC
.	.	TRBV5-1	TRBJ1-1	CASSPTDSNTEAFF	TGCGCCAGCAGCCCTACGGACAGTAACACTGAAGCTTTCTTT
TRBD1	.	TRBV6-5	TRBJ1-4	CASSRDRGLEKLFF	TGTGCCAGCAGTCGGGACAGGGGGCTTGAAAAACTGTTTTTT
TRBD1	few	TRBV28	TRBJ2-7	CASRNGQGAYEQYF	TGTGCCAGCAGAAACGGACAGGGGGCTTACGAGCAGTACTTC
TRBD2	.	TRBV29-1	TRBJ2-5	CSVEDLLTGTSGGRRKETQYF	TGCAGCGTTGAAGATCTTCTGACGGGGACTAGCGGGGGGAGACGGAAAGAGACCCAGTACTTC
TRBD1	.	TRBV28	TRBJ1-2	CASSFRTGGRGYTF	TGTGCCAGCAGTTTCCGGACAGGGGGACGTGGCTACACCTTC
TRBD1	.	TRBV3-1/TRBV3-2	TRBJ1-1	CASGDRATEAFF	TGTGCCAGCGGGGACAGGGCCACTGAAGCTTTCTTT
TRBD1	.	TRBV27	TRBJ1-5	CASSLQGAVGQPQHF	TGTGCCAGCAGTTTACAGGGGGCGGTAGGGCAGCCCCAGCATTTT
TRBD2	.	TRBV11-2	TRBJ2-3	CASSSGLAGVFSTDTQYF	TGTGCCAGCAGCTCCGGATTGGCGGGGGTCTTCAGCACAGATACGCAGTATTTT
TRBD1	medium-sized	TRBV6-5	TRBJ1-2	CASRDTGTAYGYTF	TGTGCCAGCAGGGACACCGGGACAGCCTATGGCTACACCTTC
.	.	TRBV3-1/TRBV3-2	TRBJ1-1	CASSQSASRMNTEAFF	TGTGCCAGCAGCCAGTCGGCTAGCCGAATGAACACTGAAGCTTTCTTT
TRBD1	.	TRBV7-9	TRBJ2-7	CASRPTGGPYEQYF	TGTGCCAGCCGCCCAACAGGGGGACCCTACGAGCAGTACTTC
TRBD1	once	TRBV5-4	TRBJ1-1	CASSLGTANTEAFF	TGTGCCAGCAGCTTAGGGACAGCAAACACTGAAGCTTTCTTT
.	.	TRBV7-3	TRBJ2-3	CASSPSGTDTQYF	TGTGCCAGCAGCCCCAGCGGCACAGATACGCAGTATTTT
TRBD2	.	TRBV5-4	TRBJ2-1	CASSFGLAGGGNEQFF	TGTGCCAGCAGCTTTGGACTAGCGGGAGGAGGGAATGAGCAGTTCTTC
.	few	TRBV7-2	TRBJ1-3	CASKDRPGGNTIYF	TGTGCCAGCAAGGATAGGCCAGGAGGAAACACCATATATTTT
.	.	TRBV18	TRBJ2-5	CASSPRAREEGTQYF	TGTGCCAGCTCACCGCGGGCCAGAGAAGAGGGGACCCAGTACTTC
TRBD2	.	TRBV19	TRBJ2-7	CASRSTSGAYEQYF	TGTGCCAGTAGATCGACTAGCGGGGCCTACGAGCAGTACTTC
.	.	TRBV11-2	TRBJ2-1	CASSLRLETYNEQFF	TGTGCCAGCAGCTTACGACTGGAAACCTACAATGAGCAGTTCTTC
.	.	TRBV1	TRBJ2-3	CTSSQYTDTQYF	TGCACCAGCAGCCAGTACACAGATACGCAGTATTTT
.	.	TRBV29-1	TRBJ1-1	CSVEVSPAGEAFF	TGCAGCGTTGAAGTATCGCCAGCAGGTGAAGCTTTCTTT
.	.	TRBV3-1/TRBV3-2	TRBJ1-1	CASSLGHLNTEAFF	TGTGCCAGCAGCCTGGGACATCTGAACACTGAAGCTTTCTTT
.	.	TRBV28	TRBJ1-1	CASTRPGRGEAFF	TGTGCCAGCACCCGGCCTGGGCGGGGTGAAGCTTTCTTT
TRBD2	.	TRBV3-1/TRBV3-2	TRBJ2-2	CASSHYSGGGTGELFF	TGTGCCAGCAGCCACTATAGCGGGGGGGGCACCGGGGAGCTGTTTTTT
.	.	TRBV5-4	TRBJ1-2	CASSVDSYGYTF	TGTGCCAGCAGCGTGGACAGCTATGGCTACACCTTC
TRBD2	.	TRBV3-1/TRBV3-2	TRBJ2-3	CASSQVLASSTDTQYF	TGTGCCAGCAGCCAAGTACTAGCGAGTAGCACAGATACGCAGTATTTT
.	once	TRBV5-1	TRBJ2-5	CASSFVGGETQYF	TGCGCCAGCAGCTTCGTTGGGGGGGAGACCCAGTACTTC